This T cell receptor beta chain was captured in a study of cytomegalovirus exposure and HLA in healthy donors (dated by TCRdb to 2015 to 2018). Broadly, across the study: According to a later analysis, one platform produced both the 110 or so validation repertoires and the 720 or so repertoires of the first cohort. The study was designed to test whether signatures of past pathogen exposure could be identified by cataloging public T cell receptors. In addition to the first cohort of around 670 subjects, a separate validation cohort of 120 different subjects was used. To predict cytomegalovirus infection status, the study combined high-throughput TCR immunosequencing, statistical association of individual TCRs with disease status, and machine learning.

Study-wide conclusions, independent of this receptor: Subsequent analysis determined that TCRs grouped into clusters in the first cohort also showed a tendency toward co-occurrence across the roughly 120 validation repertoires, and roughly 94% of cluster scores exceeded 0. The authors suggested that the approach could potentially be extended to other disease states and immunological phenotypes. The validation cohort had no HLA typing available for a later analysis, so co-occurrence within that cohort was assessed over all 130 or so repertoires. A few of the identified cytomegalovirus-associated TCR beta chains were confirmed in vitro to be specific for cytomegalovirus antigens. Cytomegalovirus status was reported to be diagnosed by the classifier with high specificity and sensitivity in both the original and validation cohorts. The study listed 164 TCR beta chains as associated with cytomegalovirus. Most TCR sequences were seen in very few donors, while some public TCRs were found in many individuals.

Donors formed part of the validation cohort, which comprised 120 subjects and was distinct from the first cohort of over 500 subjects. Per the germline V gene, MGHDK is the CDR1 and SYGVNS is the CDR2. Including the terminal cysteine and phenylalanine, the CDR3 comprises 15 residues. Kept here is only the CDR3 DNA, which spans 45 bases and is read in frame from base 1. The junction carries 7 bases between V and J, which are trimmed by 1 base and 3 bases respectively. A word on this clone: The specificity of this receptor is unknown. Per-base quality was not reported, and no clone a single base away is much larger than it.

The library was built by means of the immunoSEQ multiplex PCR assay. Per the authors' processing: A statistical classification framework was developed to diagnose cytomegalovirus status using the catalog of TCR beta chain sequences. The source is immuneACCESS, and TCRdb retained only in-frame sequences with V and J called. Part of the clones is not carried over; for the studies checked, unresolved V genes explain less than half of this, and the remainder is unexplained. V and J calls and clone size are given by that table; D and trimming were obtained from the DNA. Recorded for this sample are 70,000 to 85,000 clones; about 93% of them occurred a single time. The top ten hold less than 2% of the sample.

The V and J segments used are TRBV25-1 and TRBJ2-6; TRBD1 is perhaps the D gene, given 6 matching bases. The receptor comes from a woman aged 18-35 years in good health and CMV-seropositive. Sequenced: PBMCs. The CDR3 reads as follows: CASSELDSGANVLTF. The bases read TGTGCCAGCAGTGAATTGGACAGTGGGGCCAACGTCCTGACTTTC.